Following are 25 T cell receptor beta chains from one sample sequenced in a study of T cells in Graves' hyperthyroidism and ophthalmopathy. There were TCR beta CDR3 regions amplified from RNA transcripts. RT-PCR in the first round (using the HTBI primer set) targeted the TCR CDR3. TCRdb independently ran MiXCR on the multiplex PCR reads; one entry per CDR3 protein. The table includes about 280,000 distinct CDR3 sequences, 20% to 30% detected once. The sequenced sample consisted of blood. Receptors were obtained from a man aged 40-55 years with Graves' hyperthyroidism that later progressed to Graves' ophthalmopathy.

This clonotype was seen ten or more times. This rearrangement joins TRBV6-1 to TRBJ1-6, with unresolved D. The CDR3 covers 15 residues. Per germline, CDR1 MNHNS and CDR2 SASEGT. V shed 7 bases and J shed 0 bases, with 10 bases lying between them. The CDR3 protein is CASNQESSYNSPLHF. CDR3 in DNA: TGTGCCAGCAATCAAGAGAGCTCCTATAATTCACCCCTCCACTTT.

This clonotype was observed at least ten times. The CDR3, as DNA: TGCAGTGCCGCACAGGGCCGGGAGCTGTTTTTT. Encoded protein: CSAAQGRELFF. The chain joins TRBV20-1 to TRBJ2-2, with a weak D call TRBD1 (6 bases). The V end was cut by 6 bases, the J end by 9 bases, with 11 bases between. CDR1 is DFQATT, CDR2 SNEGSKA, per germline (reference sequence). The CDR3 extends over 11 amino acids.

This clonotype was observed a handful of times. The chain couples TRBV6-1 to TRBJ2-7; no firm D call. The V gene's germline CDR1 is MNHNS and CDR2 SASEGT. Trimming took off 1 base at V and 3 bases at J, with 7 bases between the two ends. This CDR3 spans 13 amino acids. The chain's CDR3 is CASSEVVSYEQYF. As DNA, the CDR3 is TGTGCCAGCAGTGAAGTCGTCAGCTACGAGCAGTACTTC.

The chain couples TRBV6-1 to TRBJ2-4, with TRBD2 matching over 8 bases. This CDR3 is built from 17 residues. Germline CDR1 is MNHNS and CDR2 is SASEGT. V lost 3 bases to trimming and J lost 8 bases; unmatched junction nucleotides: 15. The CDR3, as DNA: TGTGCCAGCAGTGAGGGGGCGGGAGGCCAACGGTTGGACATTCAGTACTTC. As protein: CASSEGAGGQRLDIQYF.

This clonotype was observed a handful of times. The CDR3 loop is CASSLGRAEAFF. Here the CDR3 DNA reads TGTGCCAGCAGTTTAGGCAGGGCTGAAGCTTTCTTT. V gene TRBV28 combines with J gene TRBJ1-1, with D maybe TRBD1 (5 bases). The germline gives CDR1 MDHEN, CDR2 SYDVKM. The CDR3 length is 12 residues. Trimming pared 2 bases from V and 6 bases from J, leaving 7 bases between.

This sequence joins TRBV11-1 and TRBJ1-1; D remains ambiguous. V was clipped by 1 base and J by 1 base, with 13 bases between them. Germline values: CDR1 SGHAT, CDR2 FQDESV (reference sequence). The CDR3 extends over 16 amino acids. The CDR3 bases are TGTGCCAGCAGCTTAGAGTTTATGGGGAGGAACACTGAAGCTTTCTTT. This translates into CASSLEFMGRNTEAFF.

This clonotype occurred many times. This chain joins TRBV7-2 and TRBJ2-7, with D possibly matching TRBD1 (6 bases). Germline lookup yields CDR1 SGHTA and CDR2 FQGNSA. The CDR3 runs to 14 residues. The V end was cut by 3 bases, the J end by 2 bases, with 11 bases between. The CDR3: CASSLWTETYEQYF. The DNA for the CDR3 is TGTGCCAGCAGCTTGTGGACAGAGACCTACGAGCAGTACTTC.

This clonotype was seen repeatedly, ten times or more. The CDR3 sequence is CATLGSGYTGELFF. CDR3 sequence (DNA): TGTGCCACCCTAGGGTCAGGGTACACCGGGGAGCTGTTTTTT. The chain is built from TRBV6-5 and TRBJ2-2; tentative D call: TRBD1 (5 bases). V gave up 10 bases and J gave up 3 bases, with 15 bases separating them. CDR3 length: 14 residues. CDR1 and CDR2 (germline): MNHEY, SVGAGI.

V usage is TRBV28 and J usage is TRBJ1-5; the D gene is possibly TRBD1 (6 bases). V lost 5 bases to trimming and J lost 0 bases, with 11 bases between them. The CDR3 spans 15 residues. Germline values: CDR1 MDHEN, CDR2 SYDVKM. CDR3 protein: CASSAGQNSNQPQHF. The CDR3 DNA reads as TGTGCCAGCAGTGCGGGACAAAATAGCAATCAGCCCCAGCATTTT.

This clonotype was observed many times. This chain connects TRBV28 to TRBJ1-2, with a possible D match to TRBD1 (5 bases). CDR1 and CDR2 (germline): MDHEN, SYDVKM. Trimming left V 4 bases short and J 9 bases short, with 15 bases between. This CDR3 has 13 residues. DNA for the CDR3: TGTGCCAGCAGTTACCCGGGACTGGGCAGCTACACCTTC. This gives the protein CASSYPGLGSYTF.

This clonotype has a count of ten or more. CDR3 protein: CSATGAYGDQPQHF. The CDR3 DNA sequence: TGCAGTGCTACTGGGGCGTACGGAGATCAGCCCCAGCATTTT. The genes are TRBV20-1 and TRBJ1-5, with D perhaps matching TRBD1 (5 bases). There are 14 residues in the CDR3. CDR1 is DFQATT, CDR2 SNEGSKA, per germline (reference sequence). Deletions cut 4 bases from V and 5 bases from J, with 15 bases between.

There are many counts of this clonotype. This sequence joins TRBV20-1 and TRBJ1-1, with D hard to call. CDR3 length: 10 residues. The V end was cut by 6 bases, the J end by 7 bases, with 9 bases between. CDR1 and CDR2 (germline): DFQATT, SNEGSKA (reference sequence). The CDR3 reads CSAPGFEAFF. The DNA of the CDR3 is TGCAGTGCCCCGGGGTTTGAAGCTTTCTTT.

The sample holds a few counts of this clonotype. The J gene is TRBJ2-7, the V gene TRBV6-2 or TRBV6-3, with TRBD2 matching over 8 bases. The CDR3 loop spans 15 amino acids. With V trimmed by 4 bases and J by 2 bases, 7 bases remained unmatched. Germline loops: CDR1 MNHEY, CDR2 SVGEGT. The CDR3 DNA is TGTGCCAGCAGTTTCCCGGGAGGGGTAACCTACGAGCAGTACTTC. Amino acid sequence: CASSFPGGVTYEQYF.

At least ten counts were recorded for this clonotype. The CDR3 sequence is CAWSGLPWTSGSDSTGELFF. The CDR3 DNA reads as TGTGCCTGGAGCGGACTCCCCTGGACTAGCGGGAGTGACAGCACCGGGGAGCTGTTTTTT. This chain links TRBV30 with TRBJ2-2; 13 bases line up with TRBD2. The V gene end was trimmed by 3 bases and the J gene end by 4 bases; junction bases not matched to a gene: 17. The CDR3 sequence is 20 residues long. Germline-derived CDR1 and CDR2 are GTSNPN and SVGIG (reference sequence).

Ten or more counts support this clonotype. This chain uses TRBV2 with TRBJ2-2, with a possible D match to TRBD2 (5 bases). V was shortened by 5 bases and J by 7 bases, with 11 bases between the two germline ends. Germline-derived CDR1 and CDR2 are SNHLY and FYNNEI. The CDR3 totals 13 residues. The DNA for the CDR3 is TGTGCCAGCAGTAGGCAGGAGGTCGGGGAGCTGTTTTTT. It is translated as CASSRQEVGELFF.

This clonotype was recorded at least ten times. The V and J genes are TRBV6-5 and TRBJ2-4; 10 bases are a match to TRBD1. With 2 bases clipped from V and 1 base from J, the junction kept 5 bases outside the gene matches. The CDR3 sequence is 17 residues long. Germline V gene data show CDR1 as MNHEY and CDR2 as SVGAGI. The CDR3 loop is CASSYRRTGGAKNIQYF. The DNA of the CDR3 is TGTGCCAGCAGTTACCGGAGGACAGGGGGGGCCAAAAACATTCAGTACTTC.

This clonotype has a count of ten or more. The chain carries TRBV2 and TRBJ2-5; 11 positions match TRBD2. The CDR3 extends over 16 amino acids. Germline CDR1 SNHLY, CDR2 FYNNEI. Trimming removed 0 bases from V and 5 bases from J; junction bases left unmatched: 5. CDR3 residues: CASSEASGRGGETQYF. As DNA, the CDR3 is TGTGCCAGCAGTGAAGCTAGCGGGAGGGGGGGGGAGACCCAGTACTTC. Supplemented by reference TRBV2 and TRBJ2-5, the full variable domain reads EPEVTQTPSHQVTQMGQEVILRCVPISNHLYFYWYRQILGQKVEFLVSFYNNEISEKSEIFDDQFSVERPDGSNFTLKIRSTKLEDSAMYFCASSEASGRGGETQYFGPGTRLLVL.

This clonotype was detected many times. The chain joins TRBV19 to TRBJ2-7; a possible D gene is TRBD2 (6 bases). Germline lookup yields CDR1 LNHDA and CDR2 SQIVND (reference sequence). CDR3 size: 14 residues. Trimming took 4 bases from V and 2 from J, leaving 12 bases between them. As DNA, the CDR3 is TGTGCCAGTAGTAGCTACGGGAGTCCCTACGAGCAGTACTTC. Translation gives CASSSYGSPYEQYF.

The genes are TRBV2 and TRBJ2-7, with TRBD1 matching 7 bases. The CDR3 runs to 15 residues. Germline loops: CDR1 SNHLY, CDR2 FYNNEI. Losses at the gene ends were 6 bases for V and 1 base for J; bases not matched to a gene: 9. CDR3 nucleotide sequence: TGTGCCAGCAGAGAGACAGGGTCACTTTCCTACGAGCAGTACTTC. Translating gives CASRETGSLSYEQYF.

The V call is TRBV27, the J call TRBJ2-7; possibly TRBD2 for D (7 bases). CDR1 and CDR2 from the germline V gene are MNHEY and SMNVEV (reference sequence). V lost 2 bases and J 7 bases, leaving 24 bases between the germline ends. The CDR3 runs 17 residues. The CDR3 here is CASSLRAGGGFTLEQYF. The DNA of the CDR3 is TGTGCCAGCAGTTTACGAGCCGGCGGGGGCTTTACACTTGAGCAGTACTTC.

In this sample, this clonotype turned up many times. The J gene is TRBJ2-7, the V gene TRBV19, with unresolved D. Germline CDR1 is LNHDA and CDR2 is SQIVND (reference sequence). The CDR3 loop spans 13 amino acids. Trimming took off 2 bases at V and 2 bases at J, with 7 bases between the two ends. CDR3 residues: CASSINTAYEQYF. The CDR3 coding sequence is TGTGCCAGTAGTATAAACACAGCCTACGAGCAGTACTTC.

This clonotype was seen many times. The rearrangement links TRBV20-1 to TRBJ2-5, with TRBD2 matching 8 bases. Germline assignment: CDR1 DFQATT and CDR2 SNEGSKA (reference sequence). The CDR3 is made up of 15 amino acids. The V and J ends lost 0 bases and 4 bases, in that order; junction bases with no gene match: 7. CDR3 sequence: CSARDVAAGGETQYF. CDR3 bases: TGCAGTGCTAGAGACGTGGCTGCGGGAGGAGAGACCCAGTACTTC.

The J gene is TRBJ1-2, the V gene TRBV28; D may be TRBD1 (5 bases). CDR1 is MDHEN, CDR2 SYDVKM, per germline. The ends were cut back, 2 bases at V and 7 bases at J, with 14 bases in the middle. The CDR3 is 14 amino acids. The CDR3 loop reads CASSLPSSTVGYTF. The CDR3 DNA sequence: TGTGCCAGCAGTTTACCCTCATCGACAGTTGGCTACACCTTC.

The V gene is TRBV5-1, the J gene TRBJ1-5; D not resolved. CDR1 and CDR2 from the germline V gene are SGHRS and YFSETQ. Trimming took 2 bases from V and 1 from J, leaving 4 bases between them. The CDR3 runs to 13 residues. The chain's CDR3 is CASSFESNQPQHF. CDR3 bases: TGCGCCAGCAGCTTCGAGAGCAATCAGCCCCAGCATTTT.

This clonotype was seen many times. The chain employs TRBV6-1 and TRBJ2-4; D may be TRBD2 (6 bases). Deletions cut 8 bases from V and 0 bases from J, with 14 bases between. The CDR3 runs 15 residues. CDR1 MNHNS and CDR2 SASEGT come from the germline V gene. The CDR3 loop reads CASGGSGIAKNIQYF. CDR3 nucleotide sequence: TGTGCCAGCGGGGGGTCTGGGATAGCCAAAAACATTCAGTACTTC.